The 31 T cell receptor beta chains below all came from one sample that was sequenced in a study of T cell repertoires in cytomegalovirus infection. These receptors' antigens are unknown. A single record per CDR3 protein comes from TCRdb applying MiXCR to the reads. The sample has nearly 700,000 distinct CDR3 sequences, roughly 30% seen once. Sequencing was performed on cultured PBMCs, taken from culture after CMV antigen stimulation. The origin of the receptors is a human donor in good health (CMV status not recorded). Some clones in this sample may be carry-over from other donors' samples.

This clonotype was detected many times. The V gene is TRBV7-2, the J gene TRBJ2-5; 9 nucleotides line up with TRBD1. Looked up from germline, CDR1 is SGHTA and CDR2 is FQGNSA. After removal of 2 bases from V and 4 bases from J, the junction contained 5 bases not matched to a gene. CDR3 length: 15 residues. Here the CDR3 DNA reads TGTGCCAGCAGCTTAACGACAGGGGGTCCAGAGACCCAGTACTTC. Translated: CASSLTTGGPETQYF.

The gene calls are TRBV2 and TRBJ1-5, with 7 bases that match TRBD1. The CDR3 loop spans 15 amino acids. Trimming cost V 6 bases and J 1 base; bases outside gene matches: 6. Germline V gene lookup returns CDR1 SNHLY and CDR2 FYNNEI. This chain's CDR3 is CASSRGQSSNQPQHF. The CDR3 DNA sequence: TGTGCCAGCAGCCGGGGACAGTCGAGCAATCAGCCCCAGCATTTT.

This clonotype was seen ten or more times. V gene TRBV6-2 or TRBV6-3 combines with J gene TRBJ1-1; perhaps TRBD1 as D (6 bases). The germline V gene has CDR1 MNHEY and CDR2 SVGEGT. This CDR3 comprises 16 residues. The V and J ends lost 2 bases and 4 bases respectively, with 17 bases between them. CDR3: CASSYLEGGSATEAFF. In DNA form, the CDR3 reads TGTGCCAGCAGTTACCTGGAGGGGGGGTCGGCCACTGAAGCTTTCTTT.

In its sample, this clonotype was seen a few times. The chain combines TRBV5-6 with TRBJ2-1; 12 positions agree with TRBD2. Losses at the gene ends were 0 bases for V and 10 bases for J; bases not matched to a gene: 5. This CDR3 contains 15 residues. Looked up from germline, CDR1 is SGHDT and CDR2 is YYEEEE. The CDR3 DNA sequence: TGTGCCAGCAGCTTGGATCTAGCGGGAGGGAACGAGCAGTTCTTC. It is translated as CASSLDLAGGNEQFF.

J is TRBJ1-1 and V is TRBV2; D may be TRBD1 (5 bases). The CDR3 has 15 residues. Per germline, CDR1 SNHLY and CDR2 FYNNEI. V was trimmed by 3 bases and J by 5 bases, leaving 16 bases between them. The CDR3 bases are TGTGCCAGCAGTGATTTCGGGCAGGGCGAAACTGAAGCTTTCTTT. Encoded protein: CASSDFGQGETEAFF.

This clonotype was detected a few times. The chain links TRBV12-3 or TRBV12-4 to TRBJ2-1; TRBD2 matches at 10 bases. After removal of 2 bases from V and 10 bases from J, the junction contained 8 bases not matched to a gene. This CDR3 has 15 amino acids. The chain's CDR3 is CASSLRLAGAGEQFF. CDR3 DNA sequence: TGTGCCAGCAGTTTAAGGCTAGCGGGAGCAGGGGAGCAGTTCTTC.

The chain couples TRBV2 to TRBJ2-7; D may be TRBD1 (6 bases). Germline V lookup: CDR1 SNHLY, CDR2 FYNNEI. The CDR3 loop spans 13 amino acids. V dropped 9 bases and J dropped 2 bases, with 14 bases sitting between them. CDR3 DNA sequence: TGTGCCAGTAGACTACAGGGTCCCTACGAGCAGTACTTC. Translated, it gives CASRLQGPYEQYF.

J is TRBJ1-1 and V is TRBV7-2, with D perhaps TRBD1 (6 bases). The germline gives CDR1 SGHTA, CDR2 FQGNSA. The germline V and J ends were trimmed by 4 bases and 2 bases, with 14 bases remaining between them. The CDR3 extends over 15 amino acids. CDR3 sequence: CASSSSKTGNTEAFF. The CDR3 DNA reads as TGTGCCAGCAGCTCCTCAAAGACAGGAAACACTGAAGCTTTCTTT.

The rearrangement uses TRBV28 and TRBJ2-5; D may be TRBD2 (6 bases). Germline lookup yields CDR1 MDHEN and CDR2 SYDVKM. The CDR3 runs to 14 residues. Trimming took 6 bases from V and 4 from J, leaving 15 bases between them. DNA for the CDR3: TGTGCCAGCAGCCGGGGGATTGGAGTAGAGACCCAGTACTTC. Amino acid sequence: CASSRGIGVETQYF.

The V call is TRBV6-2 or TRBV6-3, the J call TRBJ2-2, with D tentatively TRBD1 (6 bases). The CDR3 has 12 amino acids. In germline, CDR1 is MNHEY, CDR2 SVGEGT. Trimming stripped 8 bases from V and 5 bases from J, with 9 bases between. CDR3 nucleotides: TGTGCCAGCGGGACAACTACCGGGGAGCTGTTTTTT. It yields the protein CASGTTTGELFF.

The CDR3 DNA follows: TGTGCCAGCAGTTTGGGCCAGCGGGACAATGAGCAGTTCTTC. Protein sequence: CASSLGQRDNEQFF. V gene TRBV12-3 or TRBV12-4 combines with J gene TRBJ2-1; perhaps TRBD2 as D (6 bases). This CDR3 comprises 14 residues. With 3 bases removed from V and 5 bases from J, the gap between germline ends came to 11 bases.

This chain uses TRBV9 with TRBJ2-5; 10 bases align to TRBD2. The CDR3 contains 17 residues. The J segment lost 2 bases and the V segment lost 0 bases, leaving 7 bases of the junction unmatched. Germline loops: CDR1 SGDLS, CDR2 YYNGEE. CDR3 region: CASSVARGAGGQETQYF. CDR3 bases: TGTGCCAGCAGCGTAGCAAGAGGAGCGGGAGGGCAAGAGACCCAGTACTTC.

This sequence joins TRBV18 and TRBJ1-1, with 9 bases that match TRBD1. The CDR3 is made up of 14 amino acids. The V and J ends lost 3 bases and 6 bases, in that order; junction bases with no gene match: 5. CDR1 and CDR2 (germline): KGHSH, LQKENI. DNA of the CDR3: TGTGCCAGCTCACCGACAGGGGGGAGTGCTGAAGCTTTCTTT. The encoded protein is CASSPTGGSAEAFF.

Points on this clonotype: The junction departs from germline at one end; a sequencing error may be responsible. The chain has TRBV5-3 and TRBJ2-1; 10 nucleotides match TRBD2. TRBV5-3 falls under the ORF class, with uncertain function. There are 16 residues in the CDR3. The CDR3 bases are TGTGCCAGCAGCTGGACCCTAGCGGGGGAAGCCAATGAGCAGTTCTTC. Protein sequence: CASSWTLAGEANEQFF.

This clonotype has just a few counts. The CDR3, as DNA: TGTGCCAGCAGCGGCGGAGGAACTCCTACAGATACGCAGTATTTT. Its translation is CASSGGGTPTDTQYF. J is TRBJ2-3 and V is TRBV5-4; D may be TRBD2 (5 bases). Germline CDR1 reads SGHNT; CDR2 reads YYREEE (reference sequence). The length of the CDR3 is 15 residues. Trimming removed 4 bases from V and 3 bases from J, with 15 bases in between.

This clonotype was seen only a few times. The CDR3 region is CASSLLYDSSGNTIYF. The DNA for the CDR3 is TGTGCCAGCAGCTTACTGTATGACAGCTCTGGAAACACCATATATTTT. The J gene is TRBJ1-3, the V gene TRBV11-3; a weak D match, TRBD1 (5 bases). Germline lookup yields CDR1 SGHNT and CDR2 YENEEA. Between the trimmed V and J ends, which lost 2 bases and 0 bases, there was a span of 11 bases. This CDR3 is built from 16 residues.

This clonotype has more than one count but fewer than ten. The rearrangement joins TRBV27 to TRBJ2-7, with TRBD2 identical over 11 bases. Unmatched junction bases numbered 9, after V lost 3 bases and J lost 5 bases. The CDR3 is 16 amino acids. Germline lookup yields CDR1 MNHEY and CDR2 SMNVEV (reference sequence). The CDR3 DNA follows: TGTGCCAGCAGTTTGTGGCTAGCGGGAGGACCAAACGAGCAGTACTTC. Amino acids: CASSLWLAGGPNEQYF.

The table lists this clonotype with a few counts. The gene calls are TRBV7-6 and TRBJ2-7, with TRBD2 identical over 12 bases. Unmatched junction bases numbered 4, after V lost 5 bases and J lost 2 bases. The CDR3 has 15 residues. The germline gives CDR1 SGHVS, CDR2 FNYEAQ. CDR3 loop: CASSRTSGETYEQYF. The CDR3 region has the DNA TGTGCCAGCAGCCGGACTAGCGGGGAAACCTACGAGCAGTACTTC.

Ten or more counts support this clonotype. V is TRBV6-1 and J is TRBJ1-5; D remains ambiguous. The germline V gene has CDR1 MNHNS and CDR2 SASEGT. The CDR3 length is 15 residues. V was clipped by 8 bases and J by 4 bases, with 18 bases between them. CDR3 residues: CASAPLSMANQPQHF. CDR3 coding DNA: TGTGCCAGCGCACCCTTGAGTATGGCTAATCAGCCCCAGCATTTT.

This clonotype was recorded at least ten times. The chain joins TRBV7-9 to TRBJ1-1; D is perhaps TRBD1 (6 bases). V gave up 5 bases and J gave up 6 bases, with 16 bases separating them. The length of the CDR3 is 14 residues. Germline V CDR1 and CDR2: SEHNR, FQNEAQ (reference sequence). For the CDR3, the DNA is TGTGCCAGCAGCCTTAGCGGGACACTTTCTGAAGCTTTCTTT. Protein sequence: CASSLSGTLSEAFF.

This chain connects TRBV7-2 to TRBJ2-1; TRBD2 agrees at 14 bases. The ends lost 6 bases at V and 7 bases at J; junction bases unmatched: 5. This CDR3 contains 15 residues. Germline assignment: CDR1 SGHTA and CDR2 FQGNSA. As DNA, the CDR3 is TGTGCCAGCAGTATGACTAGCGGGAGGGGGAATGAGCAGTTCTTC. This translates into CASSMTSGRGNEQFF.

A few counts support this clonotype. This chain links TRBV11-1 with TRBJ2-5; D possibly corresponds to TRBD1 (5 bases). Trimming took off 3 bases at V and 7 bases at J, with 24 bases between the two ends. The germline gives CDR1 SGHAT, CDR2 FQDESV (reference sequence). The CDR3 sequence is 17 residues long. CDR3 DNA sequence: TGTGCCAGCAGCTTCTTGGTATGGGCAGGGCCTAACGGGACCCAGTACTTC. This codes for CASSFLVWAGPNGTQYF.

This clonotype was counted many times. The chain carries TRBV7-8 and TRBJ2-1; 9 nucleotides line up with TRBD2. CDR1 and CDR2 from the germline V gene are SGHVS and FQNEAQ. This CDR3 has 15 residues. Germline trimming cut 5 bases from V and 7 bases from J; bases unmatched to any gene: 9. For the CDR3, the DNA is TGTGCCAGCAGCACAGGAGTAGCGGGAGCGAATGAGCAGTTCTTC. It encodes CASSTGVAGANEQFF.

The rearrangement uses TRBV7-2 and TRBJ2-7, with TRBD2 matching over 7 bases. The CDR3 sequence is 15 residues long. The germline V gene has CDR1 SGHTA and CDR2 FQGNSA. Losses at the gene ends were 4 bases for V and 0 bases for J; bases not matched to a gene: 6. CDR3 sequence (DNA): TGTGCCAGCAGCTCCCGACTAGCAGACTCCTACGAGCAGTACTTC. It encodes CASSSRLADSYEQYF.

Only a few counts were recorded for this clonotype. This sequence joins TRBV20-1 and TRBJ2-7; 8 bases are a match to TRBD2. The CDR3 length is 15 residues. CDR1 and CDR2 (germline): DFQATT, SNEGSKA (reference sequence). V lost 0 bases to trimming and J lost 3 bases; unmatched junction nucleotides: 7. The CDR3 coding sequence is TGCAGTGCTAGAGATATGGGTCGGGGGGGCTACGAGCAGTACTTC. Translated, it gives CSARDMGRGGYEQYF.

This clonotype occurred once. This chain links TRBV5-4 with TRBJ2-1; 8 nucleotides align to TRBD1. Trimming removed 3 bases from V and 10 bases from J; junction bases left unmatched: 12. The germline V gene has CDR1 SGHNT and CDR2 YYREEE (reference sequence). The CDR3 is 15 amino acids. Written as DNA, the CDR3 is TGTGCCAGCAGCTCGTGGACAGGGCGTGGTGAAGAGCAGTTCTTC. Translating gives CASSSWTGRGEEQFF.

This clonotype showed up just a few times. The chain links TRBV6-8 to TRBJ2-5; the D is unclear. The CDR3 totals 14 residues. Germline V lookup: CDR1 MNHGY, CDR2 SAAAGT. V dropped 6 bases and J dropped 7 bases, with 18 bases sitting between them. The CDR3, as DNA: TGTGCCAGCAGCGCATCCCAGACAATGGGGACCCAGTACTTC. It specifies CASSASQTMGTQYF.

The chain uses TRBV11-3 and TRBJ2-1; 9 nucleotides match TRBD1. Germline V gives CDR1 SGHNT, CDR2 YENEEA. The CDR3 is 17 amino acids. Trimming at V came to 5 bases and at J to 2 bases, leaving 10 bases not matched to a gene. The CDR3 DNA is TGTGCCAGCAGCCCGGGCAGGGGACAGGGACCCTACAATGAGCAGTTCTTC. Its translation is CASSPGRGQGPYNEQFF.

This clonotype showed up many times. The rearrangement links TRBV7-2 to TRBJ1-4; 9 bases are a match to TRBD1. The CDR3 is 15 residues long. V dropped 5 bases and J dropped 8; count of bases not matched to a gene: 9. Germline CDR1 and CDR2: SGHTA and FQGNSA. CDR3 DNA sequence: TGTGCCAGCAGCGCCCCCGGGACAGGGCGGGAAAAACTGTTTTTT. It encodes CASSAPGTGREKLFF.

In its sample, this clonotype was seen a few times. The chain couples TRBV12-3 or TRBV12-4 to TRBJ2-7, with 11 bases aligning to TRBD2. There are 15 residues in the CDR3. With V trimmed by 6 bases and J by 4 bases, 8 bases remained unmatched. CDR3 loop: CASSQSSGRFYEQYF. CDR3 sequence (DNA): TGTGCCAGCAGCCAATCTAGCGGGAGGTTTTACGAGCAGTACTTC.

This clonotype has a handful of counts. The rearrangement joins TRBV29-1 to TRBJ2-1, with 7 bases lining up with TRBD1. Unmatched junction bases numbered 8, after V lost 7 bases and J lost 8 bases. The CDR3 consists of 12 residues. The germline V gene encodes CDR1 SQVTM and CDR2 ANQGSEA. This chain's CDR3 is CSAGQVSHEQFF. The CDR3 DNA sequence: TGCAGCGCTGGACAGGTCAGCCATGAGCAGTTCTTC.